One T cell receptor beta chain is described in this entry. These data belong to a study of shared clonotypes between healthy human individuals. Study-wide context: Aged 18 to 49, the donors were two women and a few men.

V gave up 0 bases and J gave up 1 base, with 15 bases separating them. This CDR3 comprises 17 residues. Germline V gene data show CDR1 as PRHDT and CDR2 as FYEKMQ (reference sequence). Generated by immunoSEQ multiplex PCR, the TCRdb table keeps only in-frame clones and is missing some. The sample lists 2 million to 2.5 million clones, approximately 96% occurring once. The V call is TRBV13, the J call TRBJ1-1, with D perhaps TRBD1 (6 bases). The receptor was isolated from a man aged 18 to 30 in good health. Sequences were obtained from naive CD4+ T cells sorted from blood. Subset described: CD45RA+ positively selected. CDR3 in DNA: TGTGCCAGCAGCTTAGGCCTGGGGGCTAAGGGGAACACTGAAGCTTTCTTT. It is translated as CASSLGLGAKGNTEAFF.